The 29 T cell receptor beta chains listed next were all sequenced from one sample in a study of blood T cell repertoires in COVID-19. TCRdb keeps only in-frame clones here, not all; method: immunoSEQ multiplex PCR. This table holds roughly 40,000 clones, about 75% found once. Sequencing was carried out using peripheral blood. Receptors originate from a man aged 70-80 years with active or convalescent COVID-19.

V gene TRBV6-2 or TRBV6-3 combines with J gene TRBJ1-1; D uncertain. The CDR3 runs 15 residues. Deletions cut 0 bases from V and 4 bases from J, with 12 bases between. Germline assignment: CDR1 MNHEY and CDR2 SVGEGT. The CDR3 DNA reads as TGTGCCAGCAGTTACTCGTCGGGGTCCCCCACTGAAGCTTTCTTT. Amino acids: CASSYSSGSPTEAFF.

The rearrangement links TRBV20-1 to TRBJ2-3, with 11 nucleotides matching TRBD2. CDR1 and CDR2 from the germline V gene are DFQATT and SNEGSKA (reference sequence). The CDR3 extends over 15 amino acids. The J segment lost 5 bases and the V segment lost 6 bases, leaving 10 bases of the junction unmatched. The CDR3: CSASSGGAWEDTQYF. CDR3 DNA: TGCAGTGCGAGTAGCGGGGGGGCCTGGGAAGATACGCAGTATTTT.

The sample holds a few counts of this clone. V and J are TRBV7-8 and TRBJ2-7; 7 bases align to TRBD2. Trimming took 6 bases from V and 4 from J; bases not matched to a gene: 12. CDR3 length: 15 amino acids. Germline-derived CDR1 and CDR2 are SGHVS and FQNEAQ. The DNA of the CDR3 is TGTGCCAGCAGTCATACGAGACTAGCACCGTACGAGCAGTACTTC. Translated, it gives CASSHTRLAPYEQYF.

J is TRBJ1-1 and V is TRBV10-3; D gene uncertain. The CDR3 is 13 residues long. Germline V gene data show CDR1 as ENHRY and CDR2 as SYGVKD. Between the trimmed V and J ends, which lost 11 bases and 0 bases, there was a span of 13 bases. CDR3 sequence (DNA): TGTGCCGTCTCGATGGCCATGAACACTGAAGCTTTCTTT. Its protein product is CAVSMAMNTEAFF.

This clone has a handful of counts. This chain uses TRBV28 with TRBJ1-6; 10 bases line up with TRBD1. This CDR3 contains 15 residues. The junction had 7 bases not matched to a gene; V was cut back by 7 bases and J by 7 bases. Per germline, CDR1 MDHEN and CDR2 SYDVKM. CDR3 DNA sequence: TGTGCCAGCACCTTGGGGGACAGGGGAAATTCACCCCTCCACTTT. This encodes CASTLGDRGNSPLHF.

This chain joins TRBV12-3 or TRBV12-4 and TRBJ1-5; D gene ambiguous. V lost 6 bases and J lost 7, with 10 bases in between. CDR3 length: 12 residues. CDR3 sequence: CASSLERQPQHF. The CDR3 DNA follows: TGTGCCAGCAGCCTAGAACGCCAGCCCCAGCATTTT.

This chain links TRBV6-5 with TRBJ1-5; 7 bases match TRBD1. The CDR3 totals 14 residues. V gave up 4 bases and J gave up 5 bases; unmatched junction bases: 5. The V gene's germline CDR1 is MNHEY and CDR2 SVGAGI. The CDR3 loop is CASSFTGADQPQHF. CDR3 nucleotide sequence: TGTGCCAGCAGTTTTACAGGGGCTGATCAGCCCCAGCATTTT.

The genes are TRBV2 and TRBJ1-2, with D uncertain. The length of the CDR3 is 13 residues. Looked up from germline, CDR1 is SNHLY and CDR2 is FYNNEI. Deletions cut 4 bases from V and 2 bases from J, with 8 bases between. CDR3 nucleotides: TGTGCCAGCAGTGGGGCTTCCAACTATGGCTACACCTTC. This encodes CASSGASNYGYTF.

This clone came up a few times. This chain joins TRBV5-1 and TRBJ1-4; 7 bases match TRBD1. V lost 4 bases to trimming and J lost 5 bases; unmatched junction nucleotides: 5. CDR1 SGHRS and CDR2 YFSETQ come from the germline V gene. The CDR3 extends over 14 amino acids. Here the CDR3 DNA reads TGCGCCAGCAGCAGGGACAGAGAAAATGAAAAACTGTTTTTT. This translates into CASSRDRENEKLFF.

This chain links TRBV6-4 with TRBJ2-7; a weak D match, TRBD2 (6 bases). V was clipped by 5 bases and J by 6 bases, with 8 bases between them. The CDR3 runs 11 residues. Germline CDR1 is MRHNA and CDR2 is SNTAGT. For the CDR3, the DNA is TGTGCCAGCAGTCCCGGGGGCGAGCAGTACTTC. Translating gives CASSPGGEQYF.

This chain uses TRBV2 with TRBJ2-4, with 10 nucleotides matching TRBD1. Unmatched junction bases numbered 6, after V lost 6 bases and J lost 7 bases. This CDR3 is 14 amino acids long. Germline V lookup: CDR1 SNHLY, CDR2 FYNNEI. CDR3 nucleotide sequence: TGTGCCAGCAGGGGGCCGGGACAGGGGAACATTCAGTACTTC. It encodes CASRGPGQGNIQYF.

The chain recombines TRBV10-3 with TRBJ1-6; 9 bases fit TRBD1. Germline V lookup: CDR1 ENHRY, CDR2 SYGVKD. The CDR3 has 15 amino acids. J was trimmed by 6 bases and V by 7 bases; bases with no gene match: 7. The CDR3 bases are TGTGCCATCAATGACCCGACAGGGGGTAATTCACCCCTCCACTTT. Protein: CAINDPTGGNSPLHF.

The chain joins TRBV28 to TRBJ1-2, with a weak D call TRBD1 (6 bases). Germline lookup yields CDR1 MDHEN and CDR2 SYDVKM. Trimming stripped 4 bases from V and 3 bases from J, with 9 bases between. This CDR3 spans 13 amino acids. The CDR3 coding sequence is TGTGCCAGCAGTTCGGGGGGCGACTATGGCTACACCTTC. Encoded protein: CASSSGGDYGYTF.

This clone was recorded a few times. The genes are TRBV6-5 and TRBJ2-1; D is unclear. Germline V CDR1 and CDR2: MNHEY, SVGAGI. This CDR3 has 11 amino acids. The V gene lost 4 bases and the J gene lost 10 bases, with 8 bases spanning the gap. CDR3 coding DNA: TGTGCCAGCAGTTCCCCCATGGAGCAGTTCTTC. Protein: CASSSPMEQFF.

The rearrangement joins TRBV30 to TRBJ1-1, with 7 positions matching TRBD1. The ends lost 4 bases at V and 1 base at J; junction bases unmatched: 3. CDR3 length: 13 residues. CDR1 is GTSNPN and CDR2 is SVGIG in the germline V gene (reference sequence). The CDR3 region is CAWTRGTNTEAFF. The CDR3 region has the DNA TGTGCCTGGACCAGGGGGACGAACACTGAAGCTTTCTTT.

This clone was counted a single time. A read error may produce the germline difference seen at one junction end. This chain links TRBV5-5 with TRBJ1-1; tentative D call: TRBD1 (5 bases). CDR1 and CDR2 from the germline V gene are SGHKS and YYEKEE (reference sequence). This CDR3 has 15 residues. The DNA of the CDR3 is TGTGCCAGCACCTTGGGTGGGGGGATGAACACTGAAGCTTTCTTT. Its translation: CASTLGGGMNTEAFF.

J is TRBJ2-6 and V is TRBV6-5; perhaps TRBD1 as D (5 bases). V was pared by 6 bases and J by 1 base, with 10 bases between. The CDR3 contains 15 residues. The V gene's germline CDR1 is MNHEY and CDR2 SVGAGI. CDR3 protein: CASRRDSSGANVLTF. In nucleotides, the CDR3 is TGTGCCAGCAGAAGAGACAGTTCTGGGGCCAACGTCCTGACTTTC.

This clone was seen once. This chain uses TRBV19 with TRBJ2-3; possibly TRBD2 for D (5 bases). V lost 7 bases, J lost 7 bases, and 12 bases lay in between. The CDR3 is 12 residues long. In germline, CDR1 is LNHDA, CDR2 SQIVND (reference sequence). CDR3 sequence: CASNGGLHTQYF. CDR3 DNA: TGTGCCAGTAACGGAGGTTTACATACGCAGTATTTT. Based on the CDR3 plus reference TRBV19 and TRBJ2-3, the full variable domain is DGGITQSPKYLFRKEGQNVTLSCEQNLNHDAMYWYRQDPGQGLRLIYYSQIVNDFQKGDIAEGYSVSREKKESFPLTVTSAQKNPTAFYLCASNGGLHTQYFGPGTRLTVL.

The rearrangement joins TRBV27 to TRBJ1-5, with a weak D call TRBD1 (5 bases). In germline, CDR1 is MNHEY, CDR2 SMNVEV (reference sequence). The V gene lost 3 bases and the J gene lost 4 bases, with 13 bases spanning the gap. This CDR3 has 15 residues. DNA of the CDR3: TGTGCCAGCAGTTTTGGGGGGACGGGGAATCAGCCCCAGCATTTT. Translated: CASSFGGTGNQPQHF.

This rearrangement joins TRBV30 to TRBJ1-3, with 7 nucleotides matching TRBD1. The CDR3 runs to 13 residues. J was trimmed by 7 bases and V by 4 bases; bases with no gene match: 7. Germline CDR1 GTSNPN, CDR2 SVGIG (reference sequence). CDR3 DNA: TGTGCCTGGAACGACAGGGTGGAGAACACCATATATTTT. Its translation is CAWNDRVENTIYF. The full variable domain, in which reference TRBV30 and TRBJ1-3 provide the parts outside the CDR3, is SQTIHQWPATLVQPVGSPLSLECTVEGTSNPNLYWYRQAAGRGLQLLFYSVGIGQISSEVPQNLSASRPQDRQFILSSKKLLLSDSGFYLCAWNDRVENTIYFGEGSWLTVV.

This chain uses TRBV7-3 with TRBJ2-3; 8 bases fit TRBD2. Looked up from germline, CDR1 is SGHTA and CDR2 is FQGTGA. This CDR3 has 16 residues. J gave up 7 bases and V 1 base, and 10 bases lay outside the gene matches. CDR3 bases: TGTGCCAGCAGCTTAAGGGGAGGCGGGGGGCAAAATACGCAGTATTTT. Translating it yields CASSLRGGGGQNTQYF.

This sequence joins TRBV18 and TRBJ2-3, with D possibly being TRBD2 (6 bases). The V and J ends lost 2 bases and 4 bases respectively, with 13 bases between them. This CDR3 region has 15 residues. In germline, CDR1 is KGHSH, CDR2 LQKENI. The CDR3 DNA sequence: TGTGCCAGCTCACCATCGGGGGTGGGTCCAGATACGCAGTATTTT. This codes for CASSPSGVGPDTQYF.

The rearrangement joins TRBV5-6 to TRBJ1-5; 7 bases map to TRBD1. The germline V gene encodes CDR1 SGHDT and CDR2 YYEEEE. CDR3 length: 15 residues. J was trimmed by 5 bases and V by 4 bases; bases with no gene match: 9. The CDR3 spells CASSLRDSPYQPQHF. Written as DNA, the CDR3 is TGTGCCAGCAGCCTCCGGGACAGCCCGTATCAGCCCCAGCATTTT.

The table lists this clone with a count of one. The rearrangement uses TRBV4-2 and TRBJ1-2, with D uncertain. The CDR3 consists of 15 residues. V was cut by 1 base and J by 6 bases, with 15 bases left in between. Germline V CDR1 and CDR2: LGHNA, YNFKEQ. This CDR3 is CASSQGHGGKDGYTF. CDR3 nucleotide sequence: TGTGCCAGCAGCCAAGGTCACGGAGGGAAGGATGGCTACACCTTC.

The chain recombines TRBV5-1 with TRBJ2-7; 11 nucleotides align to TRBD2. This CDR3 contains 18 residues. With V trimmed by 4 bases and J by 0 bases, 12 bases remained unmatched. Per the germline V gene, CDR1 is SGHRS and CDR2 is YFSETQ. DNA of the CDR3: TGCGCCAGCAGCCGAGGGACTAGCGGAACCCAAATCTCCTACGAGCAGTACTTC. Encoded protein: CASSRGTSGTQISYEQYF.

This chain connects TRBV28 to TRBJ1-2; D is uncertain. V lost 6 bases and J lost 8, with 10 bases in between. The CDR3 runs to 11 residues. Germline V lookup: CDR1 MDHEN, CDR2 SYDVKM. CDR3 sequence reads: CASSHPQGYTF. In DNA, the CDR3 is TGTGCCAGCAGCCACCCCCAGGGCTACACCTTC.

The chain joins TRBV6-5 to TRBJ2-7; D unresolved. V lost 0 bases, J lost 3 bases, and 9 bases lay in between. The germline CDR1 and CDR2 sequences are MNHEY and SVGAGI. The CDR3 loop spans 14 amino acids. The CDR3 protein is CASSYSRSGYEQYF. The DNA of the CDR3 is TGTGCCAGCAGTTACTCCCGGAGTGGCTACGAGCAGTACTTC.

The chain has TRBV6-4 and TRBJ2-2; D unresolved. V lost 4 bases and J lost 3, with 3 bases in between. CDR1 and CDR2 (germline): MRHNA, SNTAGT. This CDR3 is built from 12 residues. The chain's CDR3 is CASSAYTGELFF. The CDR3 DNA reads TGTGCCAGCAGTGCTTACACCGGGGAGCTGTTTTTT.

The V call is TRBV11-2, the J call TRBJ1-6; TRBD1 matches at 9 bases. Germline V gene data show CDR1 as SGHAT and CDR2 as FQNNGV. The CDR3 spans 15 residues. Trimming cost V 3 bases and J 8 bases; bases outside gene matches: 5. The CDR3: CASSFPTGGDSPLHF. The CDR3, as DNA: TGTGCCAGCAGCTTCCCCACAGGGGGCGATTCACCCCTCCACTTT.